These 7 T cell receptor beta chains share one sample of origin, sequenced in a study of technical replicates of blood from several donors. The method was immunoSEQ multiplex PCR; TCRdb's version includes in-frame clones alone and lacks a portion of them. The table shows tens of thousands of clones, with about 95% occurring only once. The sequenced sample consisted of T cells isolated from PBMCs. The receptors were gathered from a human donor in good health.

The chain carries TRBV30 and TRBJ1-2, with 7 bases fitting TRBD1. The CDR3 loop spans 15 amino acids. Germline assignment: CDR1 GTSNPN and CDR2 SVGIG (reference sequence). V was clipped by 3 bases and J by 8 bases; unmatched bases: 15. The CDR3 here is CAWRVRGVQVNGYTF. The DNA for the CDR3 is TGTGCCTGGAGGGTCAGGGGGGTACAGGTGAACGGCTACACCTTC. The full variable domain, completed using reference TRBV30 and TRBJ1-2, is SQTIHQWPATLVQPVGSPLSLECTVEGTSNPNLYWYRQAAGRGLQLLFYSVGIGQISSEVPQNLSASRPQDRQFILSSKKLLLSDSGFYLCAWRVRGVQVNGYTFGSGTRLTVV.

In this sample, this clone turned up once. The J gene is TRBJ2-7, the V gene TRBV28, with D perhaps matching TRBD1 (6 bases). Per germline, CDR1 MDHEN and CDR2 SYDVKM. V lost 2 bases, J lost 3 bases, and 14 bases lay in between. This CDR3 has 15 residues. The CDR3 DNA is TGTGCCAGCAGTTTAGGGGGCGCTCAGATCTACGAGCAGTACTTC. This translates into CASSLGGAQIYEQYF.

This chain links TRBV19 with TRBJ1-2, with 8 nucleotides matching TRBD1. From germline, CDR1 is LNHDA and CDR2 SQIVND (reference sequence). The J segment lost 7 bases and the V segment lost 2 bases, leaving 9 bases of the junction unmatched. This CDR3 is 15 amino acids long. The CDR3 DNA follows: TGTGCCAGTAGTATAACGCAGGGGGCTATCGGTGGCTACACCTTC. It translates to CASSITQGAIGGYTF.

The V and J genes are TRBV30 and TRBJ2-7; perhaps TRBD1 as D (5 bases). V shed 2 bases and J shed 3 bases, with 5 bases lying between them. The CDR3 contains 11 residues. CDR1 is GTSNPN and CDR2 is SVGIG in the germline V gene (reference sequence). This chain's CDR3 is CAWSQGYEQYF. CDR3 DNA: TGTGCCTGGAGTCAGGGCTACGAGCAGTACTTC.

CDR3 protein: CASTRSPGQGDGELFF. DNA for the CDR3: TGTGCCAGCACTAGGAGCCCGGGACAGGGCGACGGGGAGCTGTTTTTT. The V gene is TRBV6-4, the J gene TRBJ2-2, with 9 bases that match TRBD1. Trimming cost V 7 bases and J 7 bases; bases outside gene matches: 13. The germline V gene encodes CDR1 MRHNA and CDR2 SNTAGT. The CDR3 contains 16 residues.

The rearrangement links TRBV6-4 to TRBJ1-5; 7 nucleotides match TRBD1. Germline values: CDR1 MRHNA, CDR2 SNTAGT. Trimming cost V 0 bases and J 8 bases; bases outside gene matches: 4. The CDR3 is 14 amino acids. CDR3 protein: CASSDSAGGEPQHF. CDR3 nucleotide sequence: TGTGCCAGCAGTGACTCGGCAGGGGGAGAGCCCCAGCATTTT.

The chain recombines TRBV28 with TRBJ2-1; 14 nucleotides align to TRBD2. The CDR3 is made up of 15 amino acids. Germline V gene data show CDR1 as MDHEN and CDR2 as SYDVKM. The junction had 4 bases not matched to a gene; V was cut back by 6 bases and J by 6 bases. The CDR3 DNA sequence: TGTGCCAGCAGCCGACTAGCGGGGGGGGGCAATGAGCAGTTCTTC. Translated, it gives CASSRLAGGGNEQFF.